This T cell receptor (beta chain) was sequenced in a study of blood T cell repertoires in COVID-19. The overall study: From the United States, Italy and Spain came samples of acute and convalescent COVID-19.

Original processing notes: Amplification of reference gene primers provided the estimated nucleated cell counts. Method: immunoSEQ multiplex PCR; TCRdb's copy keeps in-frame clones and lacks some. V, J and clone size are those of that table, while D and trimming were read from the DNA. In the table there are about 150,000 clones, 80% of which are singletons. This clone is a singleton in its sample. The CDR3 extends over 14 amino acids. The germline V gene encodes CDR1 SGHDT and CDR2 YYEEEE. Trimming took off 2 bases at V and 7 bases at J, with 16 bases between the two ends. The receptor's source is a woman in her forties or fifties with acute or convalescent COVID-19. Specimen: peripheral blood. V gene TRBV5-6 combines with J gene TRBJ2-7; D uncertain. CDR3 region: CASSFVSDLEEQYF. The CDR3 region has the DNA TGTGCCAGCAGCTTTGTCAGTGATCTAGAGGAGCAGTACTTC.